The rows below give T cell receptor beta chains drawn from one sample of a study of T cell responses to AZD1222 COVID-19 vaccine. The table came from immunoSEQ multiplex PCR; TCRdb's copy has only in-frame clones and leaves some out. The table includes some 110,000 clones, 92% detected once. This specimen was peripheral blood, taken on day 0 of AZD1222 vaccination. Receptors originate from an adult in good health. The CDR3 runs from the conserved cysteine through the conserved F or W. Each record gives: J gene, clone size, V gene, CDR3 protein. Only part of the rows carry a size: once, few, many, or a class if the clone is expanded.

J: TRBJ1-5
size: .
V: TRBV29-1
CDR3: CSVLDEGQPQHF

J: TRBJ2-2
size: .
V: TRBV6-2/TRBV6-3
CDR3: CASSYSFSGSAGELFF

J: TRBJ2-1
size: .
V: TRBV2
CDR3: CASTPPGTFYNEQFF

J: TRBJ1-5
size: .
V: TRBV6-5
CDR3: CASSFRDSVSNQPQHF

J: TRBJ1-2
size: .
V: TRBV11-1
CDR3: CASSFRADYGYTF

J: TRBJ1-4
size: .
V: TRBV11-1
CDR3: CASSLFEGAGYEKLFF

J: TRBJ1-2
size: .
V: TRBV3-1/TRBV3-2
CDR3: CASSPTDLAVSYTF

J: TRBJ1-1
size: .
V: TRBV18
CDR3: CASSPDTGNTEAFF

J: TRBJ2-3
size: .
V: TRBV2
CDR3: CASSVRLMTSTDTQYF

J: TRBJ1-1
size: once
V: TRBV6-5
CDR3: CASSYSGGSGTEAFF

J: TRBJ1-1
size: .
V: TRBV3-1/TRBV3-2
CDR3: CASSQTPANTEAFF

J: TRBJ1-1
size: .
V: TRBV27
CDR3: CASSGQMNTEAFF

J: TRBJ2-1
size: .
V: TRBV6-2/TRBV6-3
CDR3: CASSSRDRGLGEQFF

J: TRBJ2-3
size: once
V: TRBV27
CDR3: CASSLFSLHTDTQYF

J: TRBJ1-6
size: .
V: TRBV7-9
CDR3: CASDGVTNSPLHF

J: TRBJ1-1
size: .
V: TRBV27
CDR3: CASSFRGSGSEAFF

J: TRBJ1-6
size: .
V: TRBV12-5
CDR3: CASGQGYSPLHF

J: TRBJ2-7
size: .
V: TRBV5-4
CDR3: CASSSVNRGGPGDEQYF

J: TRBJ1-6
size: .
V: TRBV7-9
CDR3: CASSPPGSSYNSPLHF

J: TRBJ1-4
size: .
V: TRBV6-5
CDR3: CASSGSDEKLFF

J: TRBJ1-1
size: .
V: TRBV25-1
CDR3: CASSGGGLTEAFF

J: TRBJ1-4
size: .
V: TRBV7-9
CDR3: CASSPEGRANEKLFF

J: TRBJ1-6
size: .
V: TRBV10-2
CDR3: CASTSGGDNSPLHF

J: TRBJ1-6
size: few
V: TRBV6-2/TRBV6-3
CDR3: CASSYAGQGNNSPLHF

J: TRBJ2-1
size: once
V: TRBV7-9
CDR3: CASSFAGVSYNEQFF

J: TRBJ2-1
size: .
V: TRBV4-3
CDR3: CASSPRDSNSYNEQFF

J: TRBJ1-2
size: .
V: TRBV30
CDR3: CAWSEAGVGGYTF

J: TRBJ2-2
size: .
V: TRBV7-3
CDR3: CASSLSSRGDTGELFF

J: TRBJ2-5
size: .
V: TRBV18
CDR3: CASSPPRQAHETQYF

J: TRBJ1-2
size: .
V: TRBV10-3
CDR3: CAISAQTGDYGYTF

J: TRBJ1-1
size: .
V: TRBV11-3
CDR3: CASSKSFEFTEAFF

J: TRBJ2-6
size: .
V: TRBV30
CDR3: CAWQGSGANVLTF

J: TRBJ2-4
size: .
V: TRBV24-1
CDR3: CATFRLAGCYILAKNIQYF

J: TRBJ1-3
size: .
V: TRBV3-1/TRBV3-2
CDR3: CASSQEGQGIGNTIYF

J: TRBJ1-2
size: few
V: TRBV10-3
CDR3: CAIRLTGGDGYTF

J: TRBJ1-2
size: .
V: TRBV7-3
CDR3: CASSPSGTSYGYTF

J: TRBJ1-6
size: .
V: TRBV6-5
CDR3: CASSSPHNSPLHF

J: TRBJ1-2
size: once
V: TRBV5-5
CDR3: CASSLQGDYGYTF

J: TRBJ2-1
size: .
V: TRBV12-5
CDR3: CASLDRGTYNEQFF

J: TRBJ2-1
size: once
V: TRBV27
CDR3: CASSLSRGGNEQFF

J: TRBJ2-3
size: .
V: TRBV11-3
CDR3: CASSSPGQGTDTQYF

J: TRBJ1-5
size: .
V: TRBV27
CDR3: CASSPLTGLGDQPQHF

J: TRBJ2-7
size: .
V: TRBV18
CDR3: CASSRLRDSTYEQYF